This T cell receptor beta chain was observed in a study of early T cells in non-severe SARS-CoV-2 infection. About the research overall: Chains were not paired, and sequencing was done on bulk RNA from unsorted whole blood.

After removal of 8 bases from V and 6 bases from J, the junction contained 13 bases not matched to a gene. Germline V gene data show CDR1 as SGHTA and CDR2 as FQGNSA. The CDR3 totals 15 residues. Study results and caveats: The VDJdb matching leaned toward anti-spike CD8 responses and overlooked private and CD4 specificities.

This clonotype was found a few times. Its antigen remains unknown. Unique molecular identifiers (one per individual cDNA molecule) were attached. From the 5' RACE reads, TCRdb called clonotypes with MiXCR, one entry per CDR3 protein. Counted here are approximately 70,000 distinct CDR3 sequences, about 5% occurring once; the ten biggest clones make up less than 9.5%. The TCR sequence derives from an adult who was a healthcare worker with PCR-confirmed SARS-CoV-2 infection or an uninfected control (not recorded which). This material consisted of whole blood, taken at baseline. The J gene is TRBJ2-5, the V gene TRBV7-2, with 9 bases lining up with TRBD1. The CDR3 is CASGAGTGRLKTQYF. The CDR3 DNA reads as TGTGCCAGCGGGGCTGGGACAGGGAGGTTAAAGACCCAGTACTTC. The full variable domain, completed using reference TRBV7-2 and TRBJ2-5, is GAGVSQSPSNKVTEKGKDVELRCDPISGHTALYWYRQSLGQGLEFLIYFQGNSAPDKSGLPSDRFSAERTGGSVSTLTIQRTQQEDSAVYLCASGAGTGRLKTQYFGPGTRLLVL.